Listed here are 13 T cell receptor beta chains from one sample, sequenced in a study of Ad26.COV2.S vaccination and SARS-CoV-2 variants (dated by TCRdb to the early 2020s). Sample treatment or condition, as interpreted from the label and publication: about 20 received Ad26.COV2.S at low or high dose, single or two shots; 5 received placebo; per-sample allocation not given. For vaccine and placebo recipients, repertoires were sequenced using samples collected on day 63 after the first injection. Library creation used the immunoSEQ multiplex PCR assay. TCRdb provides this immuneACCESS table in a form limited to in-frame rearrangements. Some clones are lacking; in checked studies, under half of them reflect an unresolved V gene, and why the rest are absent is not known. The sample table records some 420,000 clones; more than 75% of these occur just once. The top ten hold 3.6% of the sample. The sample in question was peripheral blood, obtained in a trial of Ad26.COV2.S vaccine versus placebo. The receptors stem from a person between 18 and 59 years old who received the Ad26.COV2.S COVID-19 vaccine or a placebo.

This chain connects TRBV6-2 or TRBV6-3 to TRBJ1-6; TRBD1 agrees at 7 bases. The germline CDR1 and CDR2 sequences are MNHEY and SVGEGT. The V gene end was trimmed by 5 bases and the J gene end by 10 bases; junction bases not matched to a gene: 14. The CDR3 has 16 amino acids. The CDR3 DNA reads TGTGCCAGCAGTCAAATTACAGGGGTAGGAGGATCACCCCTCCACTTT. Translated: CASSQITGVGGSPLHF.

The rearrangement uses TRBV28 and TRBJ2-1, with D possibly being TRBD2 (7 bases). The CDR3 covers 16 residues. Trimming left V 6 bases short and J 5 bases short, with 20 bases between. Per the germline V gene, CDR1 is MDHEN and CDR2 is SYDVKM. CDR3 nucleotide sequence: TGTGCCAGCAGAGCTCTCCGGGGGGCCAGTAACAATGAGCAGTTCTTC. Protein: CASRALRGASNNEQFF.

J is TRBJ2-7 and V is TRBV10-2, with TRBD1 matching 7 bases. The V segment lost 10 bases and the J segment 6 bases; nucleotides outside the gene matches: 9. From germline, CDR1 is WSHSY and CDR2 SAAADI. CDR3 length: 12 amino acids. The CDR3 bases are TGCGCCATCGCCGACAGGGTAGGCGAGCAGTACTTC. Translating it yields CAIADRVGEQYF.

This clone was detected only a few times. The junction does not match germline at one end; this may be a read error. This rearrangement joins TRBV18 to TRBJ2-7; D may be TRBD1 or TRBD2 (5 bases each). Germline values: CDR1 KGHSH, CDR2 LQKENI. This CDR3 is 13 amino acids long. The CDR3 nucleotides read TGTGCCAGCTCACCACCAGGGACCTACGTGCAGTACTTC. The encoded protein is CASSPPGTYVQYF.

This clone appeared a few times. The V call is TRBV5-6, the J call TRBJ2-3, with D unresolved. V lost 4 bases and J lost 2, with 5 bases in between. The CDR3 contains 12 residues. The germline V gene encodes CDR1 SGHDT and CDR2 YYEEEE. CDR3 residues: CASSRYTDTQYF. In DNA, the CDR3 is TGTGCCAGCAGCAGGTACACAGATACGCAGTATTTT. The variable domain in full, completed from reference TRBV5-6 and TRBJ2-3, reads DAGVTQSPTHLIKTRGQQVTLRCSPKSGHDTVSWYQQALGQGPQFIFQYYEEEERQRGNFPDRFSGHQFPNYSSELNVNALLLGDSALYLCASSRYTDTQYFGPGTRLTVL.

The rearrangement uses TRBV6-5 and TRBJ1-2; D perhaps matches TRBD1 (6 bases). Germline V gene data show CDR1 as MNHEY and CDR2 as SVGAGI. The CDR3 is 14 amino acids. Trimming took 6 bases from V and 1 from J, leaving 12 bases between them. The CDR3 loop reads CASRYTGFNYGYTF. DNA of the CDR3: TGTGCCAGCAGGTATACAGGGTTTAACTATGGCTACACCTTC.

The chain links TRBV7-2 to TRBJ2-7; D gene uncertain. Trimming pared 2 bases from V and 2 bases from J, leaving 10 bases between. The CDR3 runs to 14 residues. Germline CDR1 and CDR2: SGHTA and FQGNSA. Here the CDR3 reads CASSLPAATYEQYF. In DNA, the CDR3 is TGTGCCAGCAGCTTACCGGCAGCTACCTACGAGCAGTACTTC.

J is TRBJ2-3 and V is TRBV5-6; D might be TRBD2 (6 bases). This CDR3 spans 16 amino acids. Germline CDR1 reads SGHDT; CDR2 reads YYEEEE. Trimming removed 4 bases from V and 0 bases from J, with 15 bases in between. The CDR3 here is CASSELSGASTDTQYF. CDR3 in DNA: TGTGCCAGCAGCGAACTTAGCGGAGCTAGCACAGATACGCAGTATTTT.

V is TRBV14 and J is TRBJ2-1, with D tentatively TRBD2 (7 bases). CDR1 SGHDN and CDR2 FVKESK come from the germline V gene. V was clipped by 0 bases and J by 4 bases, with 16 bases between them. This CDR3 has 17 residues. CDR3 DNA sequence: TGTGCCAGCAGCCAAGATGGTTGGCGGGGGCCGTACAATGAGCAGTTCTTC. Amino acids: CASSQDGWRGPYNEQFF.

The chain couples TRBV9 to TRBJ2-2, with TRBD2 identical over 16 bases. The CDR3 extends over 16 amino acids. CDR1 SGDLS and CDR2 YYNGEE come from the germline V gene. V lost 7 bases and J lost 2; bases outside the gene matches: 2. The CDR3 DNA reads TGTGCCAGCGGGACTAGCGGGGGGGCTAACACCGGGGAGCTGTTTTTT. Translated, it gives CASGTSGGANTGELFF.

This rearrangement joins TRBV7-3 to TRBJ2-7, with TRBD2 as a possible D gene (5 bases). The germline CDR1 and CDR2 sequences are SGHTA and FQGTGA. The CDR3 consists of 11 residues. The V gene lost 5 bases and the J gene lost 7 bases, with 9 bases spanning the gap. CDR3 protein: CASSVGGEQYF. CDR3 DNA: TGTGCCAGCAGCGTCGGAGGTGAGCAGTACTTC.

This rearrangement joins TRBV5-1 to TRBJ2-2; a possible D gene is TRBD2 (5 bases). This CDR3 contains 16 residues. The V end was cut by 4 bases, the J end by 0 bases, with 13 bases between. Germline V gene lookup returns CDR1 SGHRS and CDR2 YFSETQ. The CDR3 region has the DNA TGCGCCAGCAGCCCCGGACTCTTCGCGAACACCGGGGAGCTGTTTTTT. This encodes CASSPGLFANTGELFF.

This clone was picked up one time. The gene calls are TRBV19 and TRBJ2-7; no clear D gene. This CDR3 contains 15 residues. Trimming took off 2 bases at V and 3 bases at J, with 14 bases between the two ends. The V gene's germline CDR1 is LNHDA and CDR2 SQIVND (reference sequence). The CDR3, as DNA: TGTGCCAGTAGTATAAAACCCCTAGTCGGCTACGAGCAGTACTTC. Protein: CASSIKPLVGYEQYF.